This T cell receptor beta chain was identified during a study of T cell responses to AZD1222 COVID-19 vaccine. Whole-study findings and limits: Spike-spanning, vaccine-associated CD4 TCRs were dominant at 160-218 and 743-854. Repertoire sampling occurred only after the peak T cell response. Clonal diversity may have been underestimated, and the donors were mostly white British, with more females than males.

Notes on this clone: Its specificity is unknown.

The ends lost 3 bases at V and 9 bases at J; junction bases unmatched: 16. The CDR3 contains 17 residues. The germline V gene has CDR1 SGHNT and CDR2 YYREEE (reference sequence). Here immunoSEQ multiplex PCR was the method, and the copy in TCRdb shows in-frame clones only, minus some. This table has about 100,000 clones, 87% appearing once. This chain connects TRBV5-4 to TRBJ2-1; 9 bases match TRBD2. This sequence was found in an adult in good health. Sequencing used peripheral blood, obtained on day 0 of AZD1222 vaccination. The DNA of the CDR3 is TGTGCCAGCAGCTCGGCGGGGGGGTACGCTATAGGGGCTGAGCAGTTCTTC. It encodes CASSSAGGYAIGAEQFF.